This T cell receptor beta chain was documented in a study of T cell responses to AZD1222 COVID-19 vaccine. The assay was immunoSEQ multiplex PCR, and TCRdb's table has in-frame clones only and misses some. Of 95,000 to 150,000 clones in the sample, 80% to 90% are singletons; the top ten hold around 3.3%. Findings and caveats of the study: Most donors were white British and more were female, and clonal diversity was possibly underestimated.

As concerns this clone: The antigen is unknown.

This clonotype originated in an adult in good health. The specimen comprised peripheral blood, sampled on day 0 of AZD1222 vaccination.

The CDR3 DNA reads TGTGCCAGCAGCTTAACTGGTCCAGGATCCGAGCAGTTCTTC. It is translated as CASSLTGPGSEQFF. The chain employs TRBV7-3 and TRBJ2-1; D gene uncertain. The germline V and J ends were trimmed by 0 bases and 10 bases, with 13 bases remaining between them. Germline V gene data show CDR1 as SGHTA and CDR2 as FQGTGA. The length of the CDR3 is 14 residues.